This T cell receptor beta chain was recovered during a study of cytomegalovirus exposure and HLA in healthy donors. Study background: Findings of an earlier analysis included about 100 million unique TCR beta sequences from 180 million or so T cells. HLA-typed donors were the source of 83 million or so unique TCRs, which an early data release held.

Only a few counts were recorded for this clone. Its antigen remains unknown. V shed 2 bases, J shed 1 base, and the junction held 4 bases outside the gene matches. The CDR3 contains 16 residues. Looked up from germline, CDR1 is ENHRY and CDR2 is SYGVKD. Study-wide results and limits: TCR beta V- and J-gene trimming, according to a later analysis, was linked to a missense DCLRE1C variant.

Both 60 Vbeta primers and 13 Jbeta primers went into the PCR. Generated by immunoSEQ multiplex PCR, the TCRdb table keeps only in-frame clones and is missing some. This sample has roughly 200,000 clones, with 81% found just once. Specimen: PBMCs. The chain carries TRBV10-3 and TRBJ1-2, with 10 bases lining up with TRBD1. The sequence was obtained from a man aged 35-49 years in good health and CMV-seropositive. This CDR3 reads CAISEADRGFNYGYTF. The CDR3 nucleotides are TGTGCCATCAGTGAGGCGGACAGGGGGTTTAACTATGGCTACACCTTC.